This TCR beta chain was identified in a study of blood T cell repertoires in COVID-19. Study information: The origin of the acute and convalescent COVID-19 samples was the United States, Italy and Spain.

Only in-frame clones appear in the TCRdb table, and some are missing; sequencing was by immunoSEQ multiplex PCR. In the table there are about 300,000 clones, 85% of which are singletons. CDR3 length equals 14 residues. The germline gives CDR1 GTSNPN, CDR2 SVGIG (reference sequence). V lost 4 bases, J lost 1 base, and 2 bases stayed unmatched. This sequence was found in a woman in her 30s who had been exposed to COVID-19. Sequencing input: PBMCs or T cells enriched from blood (not recorded which). This chain uses TRBV30 with TRBJ2-3; 10 positions match TRBD2. The CDR3 DNA reads TGTGCCTGGACTGGACTAGCGGGCACAGATACGCAGTATTTT. Protein sequence: CAWTGLAGTDTQYF.